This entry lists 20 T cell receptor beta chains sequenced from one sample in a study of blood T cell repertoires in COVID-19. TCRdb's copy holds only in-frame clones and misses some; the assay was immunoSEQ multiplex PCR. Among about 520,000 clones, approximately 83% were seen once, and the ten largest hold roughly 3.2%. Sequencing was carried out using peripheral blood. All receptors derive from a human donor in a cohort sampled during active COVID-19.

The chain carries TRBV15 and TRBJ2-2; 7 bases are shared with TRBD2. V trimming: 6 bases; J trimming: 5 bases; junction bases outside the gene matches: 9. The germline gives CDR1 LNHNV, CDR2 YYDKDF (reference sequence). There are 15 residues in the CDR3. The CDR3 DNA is TGTGCCACCAGAGGGAGGGGCAGACCAACCGGGGAGCTGTTTTTT. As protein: CATRGRGRPTGELFF.

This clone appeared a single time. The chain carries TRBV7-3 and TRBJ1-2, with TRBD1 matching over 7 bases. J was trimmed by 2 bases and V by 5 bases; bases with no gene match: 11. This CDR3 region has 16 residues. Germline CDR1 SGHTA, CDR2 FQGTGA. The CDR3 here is CASSPGRAQGNYGYTF. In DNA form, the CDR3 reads TGTGCCAGCAGCCCGGGCCGGGCACAGGGGAACTATGGCTACACCTTC.

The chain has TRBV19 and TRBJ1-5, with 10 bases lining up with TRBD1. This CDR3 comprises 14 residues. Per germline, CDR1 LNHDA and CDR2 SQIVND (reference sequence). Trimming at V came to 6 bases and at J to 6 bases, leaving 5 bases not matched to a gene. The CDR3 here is CASREGTGVQPQHF. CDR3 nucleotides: TGTGCCAGTAGGGAAGGGACAGGGGTTCAGCCCCAGCATTTT.

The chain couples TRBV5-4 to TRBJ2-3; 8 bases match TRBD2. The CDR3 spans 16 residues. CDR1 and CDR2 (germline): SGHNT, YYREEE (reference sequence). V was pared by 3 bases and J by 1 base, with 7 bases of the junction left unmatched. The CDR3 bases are TGTGCCAGCAGCTCGGTAACGACTAGCGGCACAGATACGCAGTATTTT. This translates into CASSSVTTSGTDTQYF.

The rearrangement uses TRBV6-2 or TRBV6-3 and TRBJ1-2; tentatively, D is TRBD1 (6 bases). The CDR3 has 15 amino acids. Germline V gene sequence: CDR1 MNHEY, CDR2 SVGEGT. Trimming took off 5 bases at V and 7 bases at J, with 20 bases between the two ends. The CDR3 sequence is CASSHGGQILGGYTF. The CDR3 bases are TGTGCCAGCAGTCATGGAGGACAGATTCTCGGTGGCTACACCTTC.

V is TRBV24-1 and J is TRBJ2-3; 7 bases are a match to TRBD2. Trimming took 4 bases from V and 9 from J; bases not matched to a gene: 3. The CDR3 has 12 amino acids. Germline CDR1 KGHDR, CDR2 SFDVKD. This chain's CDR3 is CATSDSRETQYF. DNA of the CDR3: TGTGCCACCAGTGACTCGCGGGAGACGCAGTATTTT.

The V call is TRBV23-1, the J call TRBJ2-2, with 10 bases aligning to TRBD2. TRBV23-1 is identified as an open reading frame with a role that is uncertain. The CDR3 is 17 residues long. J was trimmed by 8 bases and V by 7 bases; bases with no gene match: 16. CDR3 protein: CASTRRDSGRAGGELFF. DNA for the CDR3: TGCGCCAGCACCCGAAGGGACAGCGGGAGGGCAGGGGGGGAGCTGTTTTTT.

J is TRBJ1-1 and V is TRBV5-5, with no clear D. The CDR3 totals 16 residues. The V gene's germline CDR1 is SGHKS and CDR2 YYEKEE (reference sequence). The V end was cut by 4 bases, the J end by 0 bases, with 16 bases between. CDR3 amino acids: CASSAIRRAVNTEAFF. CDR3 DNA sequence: TGTGCCAGCAGCGCAATTAGGAGAGCGGTGAACACTGAAGCTTTCTTT.

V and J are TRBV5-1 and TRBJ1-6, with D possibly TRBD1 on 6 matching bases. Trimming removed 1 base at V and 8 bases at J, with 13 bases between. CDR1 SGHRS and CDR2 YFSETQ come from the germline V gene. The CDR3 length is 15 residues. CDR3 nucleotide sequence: TGCGCCAGCAGCTTGAAGACAGGTCCGGATTCACCCCTCCACTTT. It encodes CASSLKTGPDSPLHF.

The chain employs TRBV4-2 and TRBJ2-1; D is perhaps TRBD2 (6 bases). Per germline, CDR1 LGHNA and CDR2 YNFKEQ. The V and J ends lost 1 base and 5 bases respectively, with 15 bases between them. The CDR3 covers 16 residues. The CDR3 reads CASSQGPGLDHNEQFF. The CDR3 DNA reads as TGTGCCAGCAGCCAAGGACCGGGACTCGATCACAATGAGCAGTTCTTC.

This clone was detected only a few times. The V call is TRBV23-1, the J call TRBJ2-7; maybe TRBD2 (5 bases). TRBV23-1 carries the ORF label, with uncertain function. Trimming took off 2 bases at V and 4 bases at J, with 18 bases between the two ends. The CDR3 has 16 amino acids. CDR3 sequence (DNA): TGCGCCAGCAGTCAAACGAATTCTAGCCGCCAGTACGAGCAGTACTTC. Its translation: CASSQTNSSRQYEQYF.

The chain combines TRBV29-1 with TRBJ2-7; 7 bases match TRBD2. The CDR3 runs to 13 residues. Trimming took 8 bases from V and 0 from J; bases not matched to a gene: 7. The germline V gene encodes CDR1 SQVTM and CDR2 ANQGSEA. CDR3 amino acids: CSQSTSDSYEQYF. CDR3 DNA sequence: TGCAGCCAAAGTACTAGCGACTCCTACGAGCAGTACTTC.

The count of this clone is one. This CDR3 reads CASSQVGYRGSLTDTQYF. The CDR3 DNA sequence: TGTGCCAGCAGCCAAGTGGGCTACAGGGGATCACTCACAGATACGCAGTATTTT. The chain is built from TRBV2 and TRBJ2-3, with 7 nucleotides matching TRBD1. V was pared by 6 bases and J by 2 bases, with 17 bases of the junction left unmatched. There are 18 residues in the CDR3. CDR1 is SNHLY and CDR2 is FYNNEI in the germline V gene.

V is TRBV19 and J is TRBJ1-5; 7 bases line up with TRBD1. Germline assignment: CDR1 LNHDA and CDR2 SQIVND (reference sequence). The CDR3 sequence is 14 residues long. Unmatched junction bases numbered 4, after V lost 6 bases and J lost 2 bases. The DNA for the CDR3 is TGTGCCAGTAGGAGACAGGGAGGCAATCAGCCCCAGCATTTT. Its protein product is CASRRQGGNQPQHF. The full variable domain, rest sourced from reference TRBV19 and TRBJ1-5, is DGGITQSPKYLFRKEGQNVTLSCEQNLNHDAMYWYRQDPGQGLRLIYYSQIVNDFQKGDIAEGYSVSREKKESFPLTVTSAQKNPTAFYLCASRRQGGNQPQHFGDGTRLSIL.

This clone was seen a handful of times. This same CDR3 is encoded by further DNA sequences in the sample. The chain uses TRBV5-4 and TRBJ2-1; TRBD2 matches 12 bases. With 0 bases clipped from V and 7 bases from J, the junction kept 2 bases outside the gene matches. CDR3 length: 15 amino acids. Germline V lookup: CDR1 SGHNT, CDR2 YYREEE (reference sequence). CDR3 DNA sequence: TGTGCCAGCAGCTTGGGACTAGCGGGAGTAAATGAGCAGTTCTTC. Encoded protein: CASSLGLAGVNEQFF. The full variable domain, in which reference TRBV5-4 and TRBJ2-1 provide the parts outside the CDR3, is ETGVTQSPTHLIKTRGQQVTLRCSSQSGHNTVSWYQQALGQGPQFIFQYYREEENGRGNFPPRFSGLQFPNYSSELNVNALELDDSALYLCASSLGLAGVNEQFFGPGTRLTVL.

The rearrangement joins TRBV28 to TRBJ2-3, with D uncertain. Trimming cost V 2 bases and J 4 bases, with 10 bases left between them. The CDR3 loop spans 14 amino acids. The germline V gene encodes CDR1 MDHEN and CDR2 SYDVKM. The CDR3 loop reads CASSLLLGPDTQYF. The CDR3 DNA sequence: TGTGCCAGCAGTTTACTCCTTGGCCCAGATACGCAGTATTTT. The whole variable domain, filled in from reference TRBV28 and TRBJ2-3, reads DVKVTQSSRYLVKRTGEKVFLECVQDMDHENMFWYRQDPGLGLRLIYFSYDVKMKEKGDIPEGYSVSREKKERFSLILESASTNQTSMYLCASSLLLGPDTQYFGPGTRLTVL.

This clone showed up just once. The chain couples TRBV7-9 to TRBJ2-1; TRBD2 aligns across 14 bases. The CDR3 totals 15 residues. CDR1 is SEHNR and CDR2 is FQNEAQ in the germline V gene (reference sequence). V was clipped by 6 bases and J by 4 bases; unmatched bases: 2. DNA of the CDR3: TGTGCCAGCAGACGACTAGCGGGAGGGTACAATGAGCAGTTCTTC. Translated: CASRRLAGGYNEQFF.

The chain's CDR3 is CASSLDRTSVNTEAFF. The CDR3 DNA is TGTGCCAGCAGCTTAGATCGGACTTCAGTTAACACTGAAGCTTTCTTT. This rearrangement joins TRBV11-2 to TRBJ1-1; no firm D call. Trimming left V 0 bases short and J 2 bases short, with 13 bases between. The length of the CDR3 is 16 residues. Germline CDR1 reads SGHAT; CDR2 reads FQNNGV.

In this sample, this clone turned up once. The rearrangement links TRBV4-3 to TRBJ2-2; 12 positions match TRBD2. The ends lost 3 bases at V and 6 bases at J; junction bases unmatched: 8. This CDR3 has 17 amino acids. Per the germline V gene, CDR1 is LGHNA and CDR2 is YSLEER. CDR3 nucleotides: TGCGCCAGCAGCCAGGGACCTAGCGGGAGGGCGGCCGGGGAGCTGTTTTTT. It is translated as CASSQGPSGRAAGELFF.

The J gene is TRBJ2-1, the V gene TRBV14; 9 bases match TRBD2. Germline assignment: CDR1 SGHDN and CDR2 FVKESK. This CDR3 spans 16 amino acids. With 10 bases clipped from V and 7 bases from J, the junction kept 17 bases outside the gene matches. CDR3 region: CATKKPGAGGPNEQFF. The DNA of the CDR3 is TGTGCCACCAAGAAACCAGGGGCGGGAGGGCCGAATGAGCAGTTCTTC.